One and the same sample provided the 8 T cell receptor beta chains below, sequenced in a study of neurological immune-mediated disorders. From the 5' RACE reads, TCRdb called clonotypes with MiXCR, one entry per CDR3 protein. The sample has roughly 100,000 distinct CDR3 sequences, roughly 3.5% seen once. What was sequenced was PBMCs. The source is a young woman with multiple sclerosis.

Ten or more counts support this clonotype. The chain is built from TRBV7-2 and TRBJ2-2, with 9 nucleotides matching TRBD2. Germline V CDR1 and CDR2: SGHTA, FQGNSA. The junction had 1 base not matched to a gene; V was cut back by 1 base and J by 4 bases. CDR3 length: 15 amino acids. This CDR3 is CASSLGTSVTGELFF. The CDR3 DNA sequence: TGTGCCAGCAGCTTAGGGACTAGCGTCACCGGGGAGCTGTTTTTT. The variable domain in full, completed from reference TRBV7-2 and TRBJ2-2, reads GAGVSQSPSNKVTEKGKDVELRCDPISGHTALYWYRQSLGQGLEFLIYFQGNSAPDKSGLPSDRFSAERTGGSVSTLTIQRTQQEDSAVYLCASSLGTSVTGELFFGEGSRLTVL.

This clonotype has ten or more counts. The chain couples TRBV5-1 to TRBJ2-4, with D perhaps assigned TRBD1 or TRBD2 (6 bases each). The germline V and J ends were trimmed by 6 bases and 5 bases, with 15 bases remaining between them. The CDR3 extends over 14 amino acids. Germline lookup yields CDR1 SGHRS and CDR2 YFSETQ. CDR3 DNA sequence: TGCGCCAGCAAATGGGGGGCTAGAGAAAACATTCAGTACTTC. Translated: CASKWGARENIQYF. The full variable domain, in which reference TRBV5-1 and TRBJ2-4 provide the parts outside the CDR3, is KAGVTQTPRYLIKTRGQQVTLSCSPISGHRSVSWYQQTPGQGLQFLFEYFSETQRNKGNFPGRFSGRQFSNSRSEMNVSTLELGDSALYLCASKWGARENIQYFGAGTRLSVL.

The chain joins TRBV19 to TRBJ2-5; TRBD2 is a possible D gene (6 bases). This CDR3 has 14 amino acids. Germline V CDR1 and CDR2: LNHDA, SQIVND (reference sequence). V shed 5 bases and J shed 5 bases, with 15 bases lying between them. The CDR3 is CASSPTGAGETQYF. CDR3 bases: TGTGCCAGTAGTCCGACGGGAGCCGGGGAGACCCAGTACTTC.

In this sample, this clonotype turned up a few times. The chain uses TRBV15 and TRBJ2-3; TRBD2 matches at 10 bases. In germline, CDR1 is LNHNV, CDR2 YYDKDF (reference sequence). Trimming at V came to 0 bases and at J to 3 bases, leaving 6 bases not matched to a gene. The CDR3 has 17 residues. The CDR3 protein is CATSRESSGGWTDTQYF. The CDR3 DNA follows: TGTGCCACCAGCAGAGAGTCTAGCGGGGGTTGGACAGATACGCAGTATTTT.

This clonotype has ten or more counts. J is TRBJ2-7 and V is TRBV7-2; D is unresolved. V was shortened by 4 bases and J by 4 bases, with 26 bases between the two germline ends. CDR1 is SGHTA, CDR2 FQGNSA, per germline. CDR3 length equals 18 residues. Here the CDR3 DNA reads TGTGCCAGCAGCTCTTTAGCTACTTTCAACCCAAAGAGTTACGAGCAGTACTTC. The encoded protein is CASSSLATFNPKSYEQYF.

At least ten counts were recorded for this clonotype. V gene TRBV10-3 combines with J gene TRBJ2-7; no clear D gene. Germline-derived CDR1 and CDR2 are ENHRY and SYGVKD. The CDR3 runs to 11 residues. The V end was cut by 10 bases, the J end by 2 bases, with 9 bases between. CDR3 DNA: TGTGCCACCCCTACTACCTACGAGCAGTACTTC. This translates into CATPTTYEQYF.

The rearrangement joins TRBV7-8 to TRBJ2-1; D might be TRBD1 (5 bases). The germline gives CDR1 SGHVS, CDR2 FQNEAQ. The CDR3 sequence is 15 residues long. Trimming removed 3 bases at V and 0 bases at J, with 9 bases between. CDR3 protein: CASSLSQGSYNEQFF. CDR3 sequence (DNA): TGTGCCAGCAGCTTGTCCCAGGGCTCCTACAATGAGCAGTTCTTC.

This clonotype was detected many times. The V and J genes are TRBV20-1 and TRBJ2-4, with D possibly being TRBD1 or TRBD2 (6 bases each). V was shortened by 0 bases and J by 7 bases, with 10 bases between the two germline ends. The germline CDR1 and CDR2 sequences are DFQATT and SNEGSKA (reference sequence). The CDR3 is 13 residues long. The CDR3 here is CSAREGGWNIQYF. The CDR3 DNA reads TGCAGTGCTAGAGAGGGGGGCTGGAACATTCAGTACTTC.